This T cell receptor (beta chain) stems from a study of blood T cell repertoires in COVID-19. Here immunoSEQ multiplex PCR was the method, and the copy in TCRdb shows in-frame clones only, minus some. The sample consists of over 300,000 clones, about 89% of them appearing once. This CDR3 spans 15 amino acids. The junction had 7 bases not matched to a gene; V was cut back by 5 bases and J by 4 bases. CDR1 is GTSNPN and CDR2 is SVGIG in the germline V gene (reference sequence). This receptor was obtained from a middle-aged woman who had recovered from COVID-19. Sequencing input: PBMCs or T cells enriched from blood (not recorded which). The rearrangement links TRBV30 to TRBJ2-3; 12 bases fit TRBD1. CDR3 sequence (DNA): TGTGCCTGGGTTGGGACAGGGGGCCTCGCAGATACGCAGTATTTT. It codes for CAWVGTGGLADTQYF. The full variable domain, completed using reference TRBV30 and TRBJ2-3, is SQTIHQWPATLVQPVGSPLSLECTVEGTSNPNLYWYRQAAGRGLQLLFYSVGIGQISSEVPQNLSASRPQDRQFILSSKKLLLSDSGFYLCAWVGTGGLADTQYFGPGTRLTVL.